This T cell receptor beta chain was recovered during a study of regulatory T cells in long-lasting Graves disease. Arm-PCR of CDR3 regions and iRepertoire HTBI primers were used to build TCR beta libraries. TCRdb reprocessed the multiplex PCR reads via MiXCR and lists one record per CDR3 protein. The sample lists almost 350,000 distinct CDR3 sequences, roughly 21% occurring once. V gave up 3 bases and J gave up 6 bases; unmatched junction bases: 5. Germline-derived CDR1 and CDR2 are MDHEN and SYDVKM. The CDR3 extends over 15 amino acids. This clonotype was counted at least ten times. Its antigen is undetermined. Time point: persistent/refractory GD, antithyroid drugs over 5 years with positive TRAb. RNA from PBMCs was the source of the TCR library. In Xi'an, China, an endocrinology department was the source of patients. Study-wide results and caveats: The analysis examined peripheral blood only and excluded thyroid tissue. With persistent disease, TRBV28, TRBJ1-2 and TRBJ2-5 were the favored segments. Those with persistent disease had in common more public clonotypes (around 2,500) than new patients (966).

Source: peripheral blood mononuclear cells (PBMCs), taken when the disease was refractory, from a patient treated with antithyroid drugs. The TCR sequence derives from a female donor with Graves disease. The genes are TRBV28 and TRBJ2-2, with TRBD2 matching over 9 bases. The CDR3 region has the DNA TGTGCCAGCAGTTTCGCTACTAGCGGGTCCGGGGAGCTGTTTTTT. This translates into CASSFATSGSGELFF.